The text below deals with one TCR beta chain. The data were obtained in a study of immune evolution from preneoplasia to lung adenocarcinoma. TCRdb's copy holds only in-frame clones and misses some; the assay was immunoSEQ multiplex PCR. The table records under 7,500 clones, roughly four fifths of them present only once. Histologic diagnosis was independently verified by two lung pathologists. Germline CDR1 MDHEN, CDR2 SYDVKM. V lost 5 bases and J lost 2, with 7 bases in between. This CDR3 is 12 amino acids long. The source of this sequence is a person between 50 and 69 years old with lung adenocarcinoma. Sequenced: FFPE normal lung tissue adjacent to the tumor. The chain joins TRBV28 to TRBJ2-7; D uncertain. CDR3 amino acids: CASSRTPYEQYF. In DNA, the CDR3 is TGTGCCAGCAGTCGCACCCCCTACGAGCAGTACTTC.